This T cell receptor (beta chain) emerged from a study of CD8+ T cells in alopecia areata. Study details: Scalp area affected, as a percentage, set the severity score of treated patients. The study's findings and limits: Scalp data also include sequences from resident alphabeta T cells of normal skin. Scalp and blood samples kept many expanded lesional clones throughout tofacitinib. Elevated clonality characterized lesional scalp relative to normal scalp, particularly in alopecia totalis/universalis.

With respect to this clone: What it recognizes is unknown.

V shed 4 bases and J shed 0 bases, with 8 bases lying between them. The length of the CDR3 is 13 residues. The germline CDR1 and CDR2 sequences are SGHNT and YYREEE (reference sequence). Extracted RNA was reverse transcribed, and the resulting cDNA served as sequencing template. Repertoires were generated with immunoSEQ multiplex PCR, while TCRdb's copy carries only in-frame clones and drops some. The table lists about 74,000 clones, over 25% of them singletons. As to treatment: oral pan-JAK inhibitor, 5-10 mg twice daily. The chain couples TRBV5-4 to TRBJ2-7, with D perhaps matching TRBD1 or TRBD2 (5 bases each). The material sequenced was CD8+ T cells sorted from blood, taken at week 4, from a patient treated with tofacitinib. The receptor comes from a human donor with alopecia areata. The CDR3 here is CASSGDDSYEQYF. The DNA for the CDR3 is TGTGCCAGCAGCGGGGACGACTCCTACGAGCAGTACTTC.